Described below is a single T cell receptor (beta chain) sequence and its context. The data were taken from a study of blood T cell repertoires in COVID-19. Study context: Some COVID-19 samples were acute and others convalescent; all came from the United States, Italy and Spain.

The CDR3 sequence is 16 residues long. Trimming cost V 0 bases and J 6 bases, with 15 bases left between them. Germline loops: CDR1 LNHDA, CDR2 SQIVND (reference sequence). Authors' analysis steps: Counts of nucleated cells, estimated from reference gene primer amplification, were obtained. Some clones are missing from TCRdb's copy, which holds only in-frame ones; the method was immunoSEQ multiplex PCR. V and J calls and clone size are copied from that table; D and trimming were computed from the DNA. Of some 200,000 clones listed, around 85% are singletons. The rearrangement links TRBV19 to TRBJ1-5; tentatively, D is TRBD1 (5 bases). Sequencing was done on a sample of peripheral blood. This TCR was recovered from a man in his sixties with COVID-19, enrolled during active disease. In DNA form, the CDR3 reads TGTGCCAGTAGTATAGATCGTGCCCAGGGCCGTCAGCCCCAGCATTTT. Translating it yields CASSIDRAQGRQPQHF.